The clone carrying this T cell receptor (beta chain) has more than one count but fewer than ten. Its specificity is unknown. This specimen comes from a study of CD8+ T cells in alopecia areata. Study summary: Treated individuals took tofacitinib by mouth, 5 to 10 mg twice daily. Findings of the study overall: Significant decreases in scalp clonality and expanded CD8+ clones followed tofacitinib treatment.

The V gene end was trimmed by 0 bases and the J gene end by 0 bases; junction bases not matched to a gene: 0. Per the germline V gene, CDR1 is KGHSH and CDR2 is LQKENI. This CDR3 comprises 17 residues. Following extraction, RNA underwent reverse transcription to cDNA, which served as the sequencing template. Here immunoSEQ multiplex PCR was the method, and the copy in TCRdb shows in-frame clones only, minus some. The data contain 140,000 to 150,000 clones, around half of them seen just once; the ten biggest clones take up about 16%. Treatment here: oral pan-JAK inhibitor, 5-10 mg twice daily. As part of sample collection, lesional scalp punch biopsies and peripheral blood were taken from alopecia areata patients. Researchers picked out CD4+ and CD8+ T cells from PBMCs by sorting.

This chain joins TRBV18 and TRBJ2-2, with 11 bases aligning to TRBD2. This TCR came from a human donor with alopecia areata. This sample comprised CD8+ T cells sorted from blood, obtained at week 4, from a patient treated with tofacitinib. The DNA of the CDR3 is TGTGCCAGCTCACCACCGGGACTAGCGGCGAACACCGGGGAGCTGTTTTTT. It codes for CASSPPGLAANTGELFF.